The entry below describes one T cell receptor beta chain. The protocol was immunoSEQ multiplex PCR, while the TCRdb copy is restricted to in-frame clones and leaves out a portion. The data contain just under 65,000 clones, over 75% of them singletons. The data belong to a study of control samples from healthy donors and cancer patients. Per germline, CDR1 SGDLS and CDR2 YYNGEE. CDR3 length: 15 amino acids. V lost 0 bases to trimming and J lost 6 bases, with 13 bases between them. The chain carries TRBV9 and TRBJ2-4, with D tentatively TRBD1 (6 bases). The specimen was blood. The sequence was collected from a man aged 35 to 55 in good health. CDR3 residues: CASSVAGDVGNIQYF. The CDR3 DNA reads TGTGCCAGCAGCGTAGCAGGGGACGTGGGAAACATTCAGTACTTC.